This T cell receptor beta chain came from a study of human T cells and chemical hapten exposure. The wider study: Patch testing placed 0.01% DPC on the upper back, with readings at 6 days.

This CDR3 is built from 21 residues. Germline values: CDR1 MNHNS, CDR2 SASEGT. V was cut by 0 bases and J by 1 base, with 27 bases left in between. Time point noted: patch test 1, 2 weeks after DPC sensitization. Specified treatment: therapeutic diphenylcyclopropenone sensitization with weekly scalp DPC. Blood was drawn before each patch test was applied. TCRdb independently ran MiXCR on the RACE reads; one entry per CDR3 protein. Of about 80,000 distinct CDR3 sequences in the sample, roughly 7.2% were seen once. General study results and limits: TCRs above 1 in 1000 frequency did not change with DPC sensitization. The formation of large CDR3 similarity clusters by expanded TCRs significantly exceeded that of controls.

Of note for this clonotype: As yet, its antigen is unknown.

The source is a woman aged 25-40 years with alopecia areata. Some clones in this sample may be carry-over from other donors' samples. The sequenced sample was whole blood, obtained in connection with sensitization to the hapten diphenylcyclopropenone (DPC). The V gene is TRBV6-1, the J gene TRBJ1-1; perhaps TRBD1 as D (5 bases). The CDR3 here is CASSEAVLTPGMGVWNTEAFF. CDR3 nucleotides: TGTGCCAGCAGTGAAGCCGTCCTTACTCCGGGCATGGGGGTCTGGAACACTGAAGCTTTCTTT.